Described below is a single T cell receptor beta chain sequence and its context. The antigen it binds to is not known. It has no much larger one-base neighbor in the sample; base qualities were not kept. Samples from volunteer blood donors who had recovered from COVID-19 were contributed by a second Seattle source. Collaborating institutions collected whole blood in K2EDTA tubes following their own protocols. For TCRbeta analysis, collaborator samples were shipped as frozen whole blood, as isolated PBMCs, or as DNA extracted from either sample type. The data belong to a study of blood T cell repertoires in COVID-19 (dated by TCRdb to 2018 to 2020). For the study in its entirety: Collaborator samples came from the United States, Italy and Spain and covered acute and convalescent phases of COVID-19. The material from the prospective study consisted of cDNA or gDNA derived from T cells, B-cell-depleted T cells, or PBMCs. The repertoires were released in a freely available public database meant as a resource for research on the immune response to SARS-CoV-2. The dataset comprised deeply sampled blood TCRbeta repertoires from subjects exposed to, actively infected with, or recovered from COVID-19. A de-identified subject ID, COVID-19 status, age in years and sex were almost always included in the sample metadata. Where available, HLA class I and class II types were taken from metadata supplied by the sample provider and were not determined by assay-based typing. The samples were drawn from the first 160 participants of the ongoing ImmuneRACE study and from some 1,300 subjects provided by 6 global collaborators.

TCRbeta CDR3 regions were amplified from genomic DNA using the immunoSEQ Assay, a bias-controlled multiplex PCR. The original pipeline was this. The number of nucleated cells in each sample was estimated by amplification of reference gene primers within the assay. To quantify the absolute abundance of each unique TCRbeta CDR3 rearrangement, sequence reads were collapsed and filtered. For each sample, productive Simpson clonality was calculated as the square root of Simpson's diversity index across productive rearrangements. As stored in TCRdb, this immuneACCESS dataset retains in-frame rearrangements with V and J assigned. A fraction of the clones does not appear; measured against another copy, unresolved V genes explain less than half of the discrepancy, and the remainder lacks a known reason. V, J and clone size are taken as reported in that table, and D and trimming were inferred from the DNA itself. The sample table records approximately 130,000 clones; approximately 84% of these occur just once. The ten top clones hold about 18% of the sample.

Trimming leaves V shorter by 1 base and J shorter by 4 bases, with the junction holding 5 bases beyond the gene matches. Inclusive of the bounding cysteine and phenylalanine, the CDR3 is 15 residues long. CDR3 DNA only is kept here, 45 bases in frame from base 1. The CDR1 and CDR2 encoded by the germline V gene are KGHSH and LQKENI. Points the paper makes about the study in general: The amount of clinical and demographic metadata varied by source and participant and was provided uncurated.

The chain is assembled from TRBV18 and TRBJ2-7; 9 nucleotides in the junction match TRBD1. This sequence originates from a woman in her forties or fifties who had recovered from COVID-19. Sequences were obtained from peripheral blood. The CDR3 region reads CASSPRGQGRYEQYF. The nucleotide sequence reads as follows: TGTGCCAGCTCACCACGGGGACAGGGCCGGTACGAGCAGTACTTC.